These 18 T cell receptor beta chains originate from one sample sequenced in a study of a mutant IDH1 vaccine in newly diagnosed glioma. These receptors have no known antigen. This sample's time point: week 35, safety follow-up. Every vaccination contained 300 ug of the mutant IDH1 20-mer peptide and was paired with topical imiquimod. TCRdb's copy holds only in-frame clones and misses some; the assay was immunoSEQ multiplex PCR. The sample lists about 54,000 clones, 80% to 90% occurring once. Sequencing used PBMCs, obtained from a glioma patient whose treatment included an IDH1 peptide vaccine. The receptors come from a young woman with glioma.

The rearrangement links TRBV19 to TRBJ1-5, with 8 bases identical to TRBD1. Trimming cost V 8 bases and J 5 bases; bases outside gene matches: 11. This CDR3 contains 15 residues. Germline assignment: CDR1 LNHDA and CDR2 SQIVND (reference sequence). The CDR3 DNA is TGTGCCAGTCTTCGGCAGGGGGCCGCGGATCAGCCCCAGCATTTT. Protein sequence: CASLRQGAADQPQHF.

This clone was counted a few times. V is TRBV13 and J is TRBJ1-1; tentative D call: TRBD1 (5 bases). Germline loops: CDR1 PRHDT, CDR2 FYEKMQ (reference sequence). The length of the CDR3 is 14 residues. Trimming left V 2 bases short and J 0 bases short, with 7 bases between. The CDR3 sequence: CASSLNRMNTEAFF. The CDR3 nucleotides read TGTGCCAGCAGCTTAAACAGGATGAACACTGAAGCTTTCTTT.

The J gene is TRBJ1-1, the V gene TRBV13, with D possibly TRBD1 on 5 matching bases. The CDR3 sequence is 17 residues long. Germline values: CDR1 PRHDT, CDR2 FYEKMQ (reference sequence). Trimming cost V 5 bases and J 3 bases, with 22 bases left between them. The CDR3 bases are TGTGCCAGCAGCCCGCTCATTTGGGGGTTTAGGGACACTGAAGCTTTCTTT. The encoded protein is CASSPLIWGFRDTEAFF.

The V and J genes are TRBV6-5 and TRBJ1-2; 7 bases map to TRBD1. CDR3 length: 14 residues. Germline CDR1 MNHEY, CDR2 SVGAGI. V shed 8 bases, J shed 4 bases, and the junction held 10 bases outside the gene matches. In DNA, the CDR3 is TGTGCCAGCCACCCAACAGGGGTATCCTATGGCTACACCTTC. This sequence encodes CASHPTGVSYGYTF.

The chain carries TRBV28 and TRBJ1-4, with D perhaps matching TRBD1 (5 bases). CDR3 length equals 15 residues. The V gene's germline CDR1 is MDHEN and CDR2 SYDVKM. V was pared by 2 bases and J by 8 bases, with 15 bases between. CDR3 amino acids: CASSLGGGSGEKLFF. The CDR3 DNA follows: TGTGCCAGCAGTTTAGGGGGGGGATCGGGGGAAAAACTGTTTTTT.

The rearrangement links TRBV11-2 to TRBJ2-7; D unresolved. V lost 1 base and J lost 4, with 8 bases in between. The germline CDR1 and CDR2 sequences are SGHAT and FQNNGV. The CDR3 is 13 amino acids. The CDR3 nucleotides are TGTGCCAGCAGCTTAGTTCCCCTTTACGAGCAGTACTTC. Its protein product is CASSLVPLYEQYF.

V is TRBV5-6 and J is TRBJ2-3, with 8 bases fitting TRBD1. The V segment lost 1 base and the J segment 2 bases; nucleotides outside the gene matches: 0. This CDR3 contains 14 residues. The germline V gene encodes CDR1 SGHDT and CDR2 YYEEEE. The CDR3 DNA reads as TGTGCCAGCAGCTTGCAGGGGGCCACAGATACGCAGTATTTT. This sequence encodes CASSLQGATDTQYF.

The chain couples TRBV15 to TRBJ2-7, with 8 bases matching TRBD1. CDR1 is LNHNV, CDR2 YYDKDF, per germline (reference sequence). The CDR3 covers 17 residues. The junction had 11 bases not matched to a gene; V was cut back by 2 bases and J by 2 bases. The CDR3 DNA sequence: TGTGCCACCAGCAGATCCCCTGGACAGGGTGGTCCCTACGAGCAGTACTTC. It yields the protein CATSRSPGQGGPYEQYF. Full variable domain (rest looked up from reference TRBV15 and TRBJ2-7): DAMVIQNPRYQVTQFGKPVTLSCSQTLNHNVMYWYQQKSSQAPKLLFHYYDKDFNNEADTPDNFQSRRPNTSFCFLDIRSPGLGDTAMYLCATSRSPGQGGPYEQYFGPGTRLTVT.

The chain combines TRBV4-2 with TRBJ1-5; no clear D gene. The CDR3 has 13 amino acids. Germline values: CDR1 LGHNA, CDR2 YNFKEQ. The V and J ends lost 0 bases and 4 bases respectively, with 4 bases between them. CDR3 region: CASSQDKNQPQHF. CDR3 DNA: TGTGCCAGCAGCCAAGATAAAAATCAGCCCCAGCATTTT.

The genes are TRBV19 and TRBJ2-7, with 7 bases matching TRBD2. This CDR3 is built from 15 residues. The V segment lost 4 bases and the J segment 6 bases; nucleotides outside the gene matches: 12. The germline V gene encodes CDR1 LNHDA and CDR2 SQIVND (reference sequence). CDR3 sequence reads: CASSTQSGVASEQYF. In DNA, the CDR3 is TGTGCCAGTAGTACGCAAAGCGGGGTGGCCTCCGAGCAGTACTTC.

J is TRBJ1-2 and V is TRBV6-5, with D possibly TRBD1 on 5 matching bases. The germline gives CDR1 MNHEY, CDR2 SVGAGI. V shed 6 bases and J shed 2 bases, with 13 bases lying between them. The CDR3 covers 14 residues. The DNA of the CDR3 is TGTGCCAGCAGGGAGGGACCGGTAAACTATGGCTACACCTTC. Its translation is CASREGPVNYGYTF.

This clone appeared once. The gene calls are TRBV2 and TRBJ1-2, with 9 bases fitting TRBD1. The junction had 0 bases not matched to a gene; V was cut back by 9 bases and J by 4 bases. The CDR3 sequence is 11 residues long. CDR1 and CDR2 (germline): SNHLY, FYNNEI. The CDR3 loop is CARGQGYGYTF. For the CDR3, the DNA is TGTGCCAGGGGACAGGGCTATGGCTACACCTTC.

The chain recombines TRBV27 with TRBJ2-3, with 9 bases lining up with TRBD2. The CDR3 contains 15 residues. The trim removed 2 bases at V and 1 base at J, leaving 1 base unmatched. Germline assignment: CDR1 MNHEY and CDR2 SMNVEV (reference sequence). This CDR3 is CASSLGGRGTDTQYF. In DNA, the CDR3 is TGTGCCAGCAGTTTAGGCGGGAGGGGCACAGATACGCAGTATTTT.

The chain carries TRBV5-1 and TRBJ1-1; D is uncertain. The V gene's germline CDR1 is SGHRS and CDR2 YFSETQ. V was pared by 4 bases and J by 6 bases, with 19 bases between. The CDR3 sequence is 15 residues long. The CDR3 region is CASSDQTGFGAEAFF. CDR3 DNA: TGCGCCAGCAGCGACCAGACGGGGTTTGGCGCTGAAGCTTTCTTT.

This clone has only a few counts. This chain uses TRBV20-1 with TRBJ1-1, with D possibly being TRBD1 (5 bases). CDR3 length: 11 residues. Germline values: CDR1 DFQATT, CDR2 SNEGSKA (reference sequence). Trimming cost V 6 bases and J 3 bases, with 8 bases left between them. The CDR3 DNA reads TGCAGTGCGACAGTATACACTGAAGCTTTCTTT. It translates to CSATVYTEAFF.

This chain joins TRBV6-4 and TRBJ2-3; the match to TRBD2 covers 10 bases. Germline loops: CDR1 MRHNA, CDR2 SNTAGT. This CDR3 is built from 15 residues. The V segment lost 4 bases and the J segment 2 bases; nucleotides outside the gene matches: 3. The CDR3 DNA sequence: TGTGCCAGCAGTGTTAGCGGGGGGACCACAGATACGCAGTATTTT. This translates into CASSVSGGTTDTQYF.

The rearrangement uses TRBV4-1 and TRBJ1-2, with D uncertain. The CDR3 length is 15 residues. Germline V lookup: CDR1 MGHRA, CDR2 YSYEKL. Trimming stripped 0 bases from V and 7 bases from J, with 15 bases between. In DNA form, the CDR3 reads TGCGCCAGCAGCCAAGATGCGGCGGATCAAGGTGGCTACACCTTC. This encodes CASSQDAADQGGYTF.

The chain recombines TRBV7-8 with TRBJ2-7, with 7 bases aligning to TRBD2. The CDR3 has 16 amino acids. V lost 4 bases, J lost 5 bases, and 14 bases stayed unmatched. Germline V gene sequence: CDR1 SGHVS, CDR2 FQNEAQ. CDR3 bases: TGTGCCAGCAGCTCCCTAACTAGCGCCCTTAGGAACGAGCAGTACTTC. Its translation: CASSSLTSALRNEQYF. The full variable domain, completed using reference TRBV7-8 and TRBJ2-7, is GAGVSQSPRYKVAKRGQDVALRCDPISGHVSLFWYQQALGQGPEFLTYFQNEAQLDKSGLPSDRFFAERPEGSVSTLKIQRTQQEDSAVYLCASSSLTSALRNEQYFGPGTRLTVT.